This TCR beta chain was observed in a study of T cell repertoires in cytomegalovirus infection. As for the study in general: TCR beta signatures that were public indicated CMV infection and matching HLA type. Notes on the study in general: The study identified carriers of CMV plus the relevant HLA from cumulative public TCR beta family frequency. The ex vivo response showed dominance by HLA-C-restricted CMV-specific TCR beta clonotypes.

This clonotype was observed a handful of times. Its target is unknown. TCRdb recomputed calls from the reads with MiXCR, one row per CDR3 protein. The table lists more than 650,000 distinct CDR3 sequences, less than 40% of them singletons, with more than 2.5% in the top ten. Sample: PBMCs. This clonotype was obtained from a human donor in good health (CMV status not recorded). Some clones in this sample may be carry-over from other donors' samples.

This CDR3 is CASSRDREAPEAFF. CDR3 bases: TGCGCCAGCAGCCGGGACAGGGAGGCCCCTGAAGCTTTCTTT. V and J are TRBV4-1 and TRBJ1-1, with TRBD1 matching over 9 bases. Germline V lookup: CDR1 MGHRA, CDR2 YSYEKL. This CDR3 is built from 14 residues. Unmatched junction bases numbered 6, after V lost 4 bases and J lost 6 bases.